This T cell receptor beta chain was found in a study of blood T cell repertoires in COVID-19. Looking at the study overall: Some COVID-19 samples were acute and others convalescent; all came from the United States, Italy and Spain. Nucleic acid was either cDNA or gDNA, and it came from T cells, B-cell-depleted T cells, or PBMCs.

In the authors' workflow: Cell counts per sample came from amplifying reference gene primers. Only in-frame clones appear in the TCRdb table, and some are missing; sequencing was by immunoSEQ multiplex PCR. The DNA gave D and trimming, while V, J and clone size come from that table. The top ten clones hold around 5.2% of a sample with under 250,000 clones, 83% of them seen once. Unmatched junction bases numbered 10, after V lost 4 bases and J lost 7 bases. The germline V gene has CDR1 SGHRS and CDR2 YFSETQ. CDR3 size: 15 residues. The sequenced sample was peripheral blood. J is TRBJ1-4 and V is TRBV5-1, with 7 bases aligning to TRBD1. This clonotype was obtained from a human donor in a cohort sampled during active COVID-19. The CDR3 DNA reads TGCGCCAGCAGCCAGTTAGGGACAGAGGGTGAAAAACTGTTTTTT. This codes for CASSQLGTEGEKLFF.